The TCR beta chain under discussion was sequenced for a study of human T cells and chemical hapten exposure. Germline CDR1 is MNHEY and CDR2 is SVGAGI. The CDR3 loop spans 15 amino acids. J gave up 7 bases and V 2 bases, and 6 bases lay outside the gene matches. The time point denotes: pre-sensitization, week 0. Treatment described: therapeutic diphenylcyclopropenone sensitization with weekly scalp DPC. One entry per CDR3 protein, called by TCRdb with MiXCR from the RACE reads. The sample shows 35,000 to 40,000 distinct CDR3 sequences, approximately 10% of them seen only once. The clonotype was recovered from a man younger than 40 with alopecia areata. Some clones in this sample may be carry-over from other donors' samples. This sequence joins TRBV6-5 and TRBJ2-7; 12 nucleotides match TRBD1. The sample here was whole blood, taken in connection with sensitization to the hapten diphenylcyclopropenone (DPC). CDR3 residues: CASSYGTGGLWEQYF. The CDR3 DNA follows: TGTGCCAGCAGTTACGGGACAGGGGGCCTGTGGGAGCAGTACTTC.